The clone carrying this T cell receptor (beta chain) occurred many times. These data are taken from a study of T cells in Graves' hyperthyroidism and ophthalmopathy. V gave up 5 bases and J gave up 1 base; unmatched junction bases: 1. The CDR3 totals 13 residues. Germline-derived CDR1 and CDR2 are GTSNPN and SVGIG (reference sequence). Patients showing uncontrolled infection, other autoimmune disease, pregnancy or lactation were ineligible. Diagnostic decisions used clinical symptoms, serum thyroxine and TRAb, thyroid ultrasound and orbital computed tomography. Amplified TCR beta CDR3 regions derived from RNA transcripts. In the first-round RT-PCR of the TCR CDR3, the HTBI primer set was used. Each CDR3 protein gets one entry after TCRdb re-called the multiplex PCR reads with MiXCR. The sample records 530,000 or so distinct CDR3 sequences, roughly a quarter being singletons.

Specimen: blood. The rearrangement links TRBV30 to TRBJ1-3, with 8 bases that match TRBD1. This receptor was obtained from a woman aged 25 to 39 with Graves' ophthalmopathy. CDR3 protein: CAWHRGSGNTIYF. The DNA of the CDR3 is TGTGCCTGGCACAGGGGGTCTGGAAACACCATATATTTT.